This T cell receptor (beta chain) stems from a study of OX40 agonist ivuxolimab in advanced cancers. Across the whole study: Every 2 weeks, patients got intravenous ivuxolimab at one of six dose levels (0.01-10 mg/kg).

Clones were sequenced by immunoSEQ multiplex PCR, and TCRdb holds only the in-frame ones, with some missing. The table shows some 70,000 clones, with approximately 89% occurring only once. Germline V CDR1 and CDR2: SGHDT, YYEEEE. Deletions cut 1 base from V and 2 bases from J, with 12 bases between. The CDR3 covers 15 residues. To note about this clone: What it binds is not known.

Overall study findings and caveats: At 0.1 to 3.0 mg/kg, clonal expansion of CD4+ and CD8+ blood T cells had occurred by week 6. The investigators did not determine what antigen specificity the expanded peripheral T cells had.

Material: CD4+ or CD8+ T cells sorted from blood, obtained in a trial of the OX40 agonist ivuxolimab. This TCR was recovered from an adult with an advanced solid tumor such as melanoma, head and neck, liver or kidney cancer. This chain links TRBV5-6 with TRBJ1-2, with D possibly being TRBD1 (5 bases). CDR3: CASSLSGRANYGYTF. The DNA of the CDR3 is TGTGCCAGCAGCTTGTCAGGCAGGGCGAACTATGGCTACACCTTC.